These 8 T cell receptor beta chains originate from one sample sequenced in a study of blood T cell repertoires in COVID-19. Some clones are missing from TCRdb's copy, which holds only in-frame ones; the method was immunoSEQ multiplex PCR. Of around 110,000 clones listed, about nine tenths are singletons. Material for sequencing was peripheral blood. All receptors come from a human donor with active COVID-19. The donor label of this sample is uncertain.

This clone was counted at least ten times. The chain carries TRBV6-5 and TRBJ2-7, with 9 bases that match TRBD2. V dropped 4 bases and J dropped 7; count of bases not matched to a gene: 11. The length of the CDR3 is 15 residues. In germline, CDR1 is MNHEY, CDR2 SVGAGI. CDR3 loop: CASSLGLAGLEEQYF. For the CDR3, the DNA is TGTGCCAGCAGTTTAGGGCTAGCGGGGCTCGAAGAGCAGTACTTC.

The genes are TRBV19 and TRBJ2-5, with D possibly TRBD1 on 5 matching bases. The V gene lost 1 base and the J gene lost 7 bases, with 10 bases spanning the gap. The germline V gene encodes CDR1 LNHDA and CDR2 SQIVND (reference sequence). The CDR3 runs 13 residues. CDR3 in DNA: TGTGCCAGTAGTATAGGACAGACTGGGACCCAGTACTTC. Translation: CASSIGQTGTQYF.

The V and J genes are TRBV4-3 and TRBJ2-1; TRBD1 matches at 11 bases. The germline gives CDR1 LGHNA, CDR2 YSLEER. The CDR3 has 19 residues. V lost 0 bases and J lost 7; bases outside the gene matches: 14. DNA for the CDR3: TGCGCCAGCAGCCAAGATTTTGCCCGTCTGGGACAGGGGGTTAATGAGCAGTTCTTC. Protein product: CASSQDFARLGQGVNEQFF.

This clone was seen a single time. The rearrangement links TRBV4-3 to TRBJ2-1; D is possibly TRBD2 (5 bases). CDR3 length equals 15 residues. V lost 6 bases, J lost 1 base, and 13 bases lay in between. In germline, CDR1 is LGHNA, CDR2 YSLEER. CDR3 nucleotides: TGCGCCAGCAGTCCTGACCCGGGGTCCTACAATGAGCAGTTCTTC. It codes for CASSPDPGSYNEQFF.

This rearrangement joins TRBV5-1 to TRBJ2-1; 7 bases agree with TRBD2. Germline CDR1 SGHRS, CDR2 YFSETQ. This CDR3 has 13 residues. The junction had 7 bases not matched to a gene; V was cut back by 4 bases and J by 9 bases. The CDR3 bases are TGCGCCAGCAGCCGTGGGGAGGGCCGTGAGCAGTTCTTC. As protein: CASSRGEGREQFF.

The chain uses TRBV6-5 and TRBJ1-5; D is unresolved. CDR1 and CDR2 from the germline V gene are MNHEY and SVGAGI. This CDR3 contains 13 residues. The V end lost 6 bases, the J end lost 0 bases, and 6 bases lay between the germline ends. This CDR3 reads CASRRYSNQPQHF. The CDR3, as DNA: TGTGCCAGCAGGCGTTATAGCAATCAGCCCCAGCATTTT.

The V and J genes are TRBV6-5 and TRBJ1-1; tentative D call: TRBD1 (6 bases). CDR3 length equals 15 residues. Germline CDR1 and CDR2: MNHEY and SVGAGI. V was pared by 7 bases and J by 3 bases, with 18 bases between. This CDR3 is CASTLAVRGDTEAFF. The CDR3 DNA reads as TGTGCCAGCACCCTGGCCGTCAGGGGAGACACTGAAGCTTTCTTT.

V usage is TRBV9 and J usage is TRBJ2-2, with TRBD1 as a possible D gene (7 bases). The germline V gene has CDR1 SGDLS and CDR2 YYNGEE. The CDR3 covers 17 residues. Trimming took off 0 bases at V and 1 base at J, with 13 bases between the two ends. CDR3 region: CASSVGWGDRNTGELFF. CDR3 DNA sequence: TGTGCCAGCAGCGTAGGATGGGGGGACAGGAACACCGGGGAGCTGTTTTTT.